Below are 5 T cell receptor beta chains sequenced from a single sample in a study of blood T cell repertoires in COVID-19. Data came from immunoSEQ multiplex PCR; TCRdb stores just in-frame clones and leaves some out. The sample holds 97,000 or so clones, about 90% seen once. The specimen was peripheral blood. All receptors derive from a man between 50 and 59 years old with active COVID-19.

The rearrangement uses TRBV13 and TRBJ2-7; D is possibly TRBD2 (6 bases). Germline V CDR1 and CDR2: PRHDT, FYEKMQ (reference sequence). The CDR3 has 15 amino acids. The ends were cut back, 0 bases at V and 7 bases at J, with 16 bases in the middle. CDR3 protein: CASSLGGGKTDEQYF. CDR3 DNA sequence: TGTGCCAGCAGCTTAGGTGGGGGGAAGACGGATGAGCAGTACTTC.

The CDR3 bases are TGTGCCAGTAGTAGGGACAGGGGGCACAACTATGGCTACACCTTC. Residues: CASSRDRGHNYGYTF. The chain couples TRBV19 to TRBJ1-2; TRBD1 aligns across 12 bases. Trimming at V came to 4 bases and at J to 2 bases, leaving 2 bases not matched to a gene. Germline V CDR1 and CDR2: LNHDA, SQIVND (reference sequence). This CDR3 comprises 15 residues. Using reference TRBV19 and TRBJ1-2 for the parts outside the CDR3, the full variable domain is DGGITQSPKYLFRKEGQNVTLSCEQNLNHDAMYWYRQDPGQGLRLIYYSQIVNDFQKGDIAEGYSVSREKKESFPLTVTSAQKNPTAFYLCASSRDRGHNYGYTFGSGTRLTVV.

This clone has only a few counts. The chain combines TRBV30 with TRBJ2-3; a possible D gene is TRBD1 (6 bases). CDR1 is GTSNPN, CDR2 SVGIG, per germline (reference sequence). V was clipped by 3 bases and J by 9 bases, with 13 bases between them. The CDR3 spans 12 residues. Here the CDR3 DNA reads TGTGCCTGGAGCGCCGACAGGAAGACGCAGTATTTT. It is translated as CAWSADRKTQYF.

This clone has only one observation. This chain links TRBV5-1 with TRBJ2-7; the D gene is possibly TRBD2 (5 bases). Germline values: CDR1 SGHRS, CDR2 YFSETQ. The germline V and J ends were trimmed by 3 bases and 3 bases, with 13 bases remaining between them. The CDR3 has 14 amino acids. This chain's CDR3 is CASSSHSGSYEQYF. The CDR3 DNA follows: TGCGCCAGCAGCTCACACAGCGGCAGCTACGAGCAGTACTTC. The full variable domain, rest sourced from reference TRBV5-1 and TRBJ2-7, is KAGVTQTPRYLIKTRGQQVTLSCSPISGHRSVSWYQQTPGQGLQFLFEYFSETQRNKGNFPGRFSGRQFSNSRSEMNVSTLELGDSALYLCASSSHSGSYEQYFGPGTRLTVT.

This chain joins TRBV13 and TRBJ2-7, with 10 positions matching TRBD2. V lost 5 bases and J lost 1; bases outside the gene matches: 8. Germline values: CDR1 PRHDT, CDR2 FYEKMQ (reference sequence). This CDR3 is built from 16 residues. In DNA form, the CDR3 reads TGTGCCAGCAGCGACAATCTAGCGGGAGATTCCTACGAGCAGTACTTC. Protein sequence: CASSDNLAGDSYEQYF.